The T cell receptor beta chain described here comes from a study of T cell repertoires in cytomegalovirus infection. Using its own MiXCR run on the reads, TCRdb lists one record per CDR3 protein. The sample holds 700,000 to 950,000 distinct CDR3 sequences, 30% to 35% seen once. With respect to this clonotype: Its antigen is unknown.

This sequence originates from a human donor in good health (CMV status not recorded). Some clones in this sample may be carry-over from other donors' samples. The sequencing used cultured CD8+ T cells from PBMCs, collected from culture after CMV antigen stimulation.

The CDR3 bases are TGTGCCAGTAGTATAGTTGCGGGGGGCCTTAGTGAGCAGTTCTTC. This encodes CASSIVAGGLSEQFF. V gene TRBV19 combines with J gene TRBJ2-1, with 8 bases fitting TRBD2. The germline V gene has CDR1 LNHDA and CDR2 SQIVND (reference sequence). After removal of 1 base from V and 9 bases from J, the junction contained 8 bases not matched to a gene. The CDR3 is made up of 15 amino acids. The whole variable domain, filled in from reference TRBV19 and TRBJ2-1, reads DGGITQSPKYLFRKEGQNVTLSCEQNLNHDAMYWYRQDPGQGLRLIYYSQIVNDFQKGDIAEGYSVSREKKESFPLTVTSAQKNPTAFYLCASSIVAGGLSEQFFGPGTRLTVL.